This TCR beta chain was identified during a study of human T cells and chemical hapten exposure. Individual cDNA molecules had unique molecular identifiers attached to them by the library. A single record per CDR3 protein comes from TCRdb applying MiXCR to the RACE reads. Of tens of thousands of distinct CDR3 sequences listed, roughly 13% are singletons. Study-level findings and limits: Those TCRs sitting above 1 in 1000 frequency stayed the same with DPC sensitization.

This clonotype was recorded many times. Its antigen is as yet unknown. Time point indicated: patch test 3, about 24 weeks after DPC sensitization. Described treatment: therapeutic diphenylcyclopropenone sensitization with weekly scalp DPC. The total RNA was obtained from whole blood that was not fractionated. Trimming removed 5 bases from V and 2 bases from J, with 20 bases in between. Germline CDR1 is SQVTM and CDR2 is ANQGSEA. The CDR3 covers 16 residues. The TCR originated in a woman aged 40 to 49 with alopecia areata. Some clones in this sample may be carry-over from other donors' samples. The chain joins TRBV29-1 to TRBJ2-3, with a possible D match to TRBD2 (7 bases). Sequenced here: whole blood, sampled in connection with sensitization to the hapten diphenylcyclopropenone (DPC). CDR3 DNA sequence: TGCAGCGTTCCTAGCGGCGGCGGGGGCCCCACAGATACGCAGTATTTT. Protein product: CSVPSGGGGPTDTQYF.